This T cell receptor (beta chain) came from a study of cytomegalovirus exposure and HLA in healthy donors. Only in-frame clones appear in the TCRdb table, and some are missing; sequencing was by immunoSEQ multiplex PCR. The repertoire holds almost 200,000 clones, with about 81% as singletons. General study findings and limits: High sensitivity and specificity were reportedly achieved when the classifier diagnosed cytomegalovirus status.

This clone appeared once. Its antigen is undetermined. With 1 base removed from V and 1 base from J, the gap between germline ends came to 11 bases. The CDR3 is made up of 15 amino acids. Germline V gene lookup returns CDR1 SGHRS and CDR2 YFSETQ. Input material: PBMCs. The rearrangement links TRBV5-1 to TRBJ1-1, with D possibly being TRBD1 (6 bases). This TCR was sampled from a woman aged 25 to 45 in good health and CMV-seronegative. CDR3 sequence (DNA): TGCGCCAGCAGCTTGTTCGAACAGGGGAACACTGAAGCTTTCTTT. As protein: CASSLFEQGNTEAFF.